This T cell receptor beta chain derives from a study of cytomegalovirus exposure and HLA in healthy donors. Primers: 60 Vbeta forward and 13 Jbeta reverse. The repertoire was sequenced with immunoSEQ multiplex PCR; TCRdb's copy has only in-frame clones and lacks some. The sample has approximately 240,000 clones; 82% are singletons. Study-wide points: With DRB1 most and HLA-C fewest, TCR association rates differed between HLA loci in a later analysis.

Concerning this clone itself: Its cognate antigen is unknown.

The TCR was taken from a middle-aged woman in good health and CMV-seropositive. Material for sequencing was PBMCs.

CDR3 protein: CASLAGGGNEQFF. CDR3 nucleotide sequence: TGCGCCAGCCTAGCGGGGGGTGGCAATGAGCAGTTCTTC. The J gene is TRBJ2-1, the V gene TRBV5-1, with 11 bases fitting TRBD2. The J segment lost 6 bases and the V segment lost 7 bases, leaving 3 bases of the junction unmatched. Germline V gene lookup returns CDR1 SGHRS and CDR2 YFSETQ. There are 13 residues in the CDR3. The variable domain in full, completed from reference TRBV5-1 and TRBJ2-1, reads KAGVTQTPRYLIKTRGQQVTLSCSPISGHRSVSWYQQTPGQGLQFLFEYFSETQRNKGNFPGRFSGRQFSNSRSEMNVSTLELGDSALYLCASLAGGGNEQFFGPGTRLTVL.